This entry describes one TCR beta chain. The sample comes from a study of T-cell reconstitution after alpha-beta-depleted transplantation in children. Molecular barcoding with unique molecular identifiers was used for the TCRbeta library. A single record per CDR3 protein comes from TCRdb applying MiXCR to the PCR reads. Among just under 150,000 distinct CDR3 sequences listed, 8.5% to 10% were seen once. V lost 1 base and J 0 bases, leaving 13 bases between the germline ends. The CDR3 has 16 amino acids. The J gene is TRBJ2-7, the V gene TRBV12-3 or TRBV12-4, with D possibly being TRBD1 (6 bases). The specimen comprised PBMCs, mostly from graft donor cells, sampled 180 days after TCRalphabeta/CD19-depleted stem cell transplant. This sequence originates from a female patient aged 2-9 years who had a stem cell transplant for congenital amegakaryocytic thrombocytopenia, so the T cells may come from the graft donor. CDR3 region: CASSLGSRDTSYEQYF. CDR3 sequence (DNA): TGTGCCAGCAGTTTAGGAAGCCGGGACACCTCCTACGAGCAGTACTTC.